This T cell receptor (beta chain) was sequenced during a study of blood T cells in healthy people across ages. Whole-study results and caveats: No one knew whether donors had CMV, which possibly confounded expanded clonotype changes.

Sample-barcoded 5' priming and a J-beta primer mix drove a second PCR of 7 to 11 cycles. MiXCR, run by TCRdb on the 5' RACE reads, gives a single entry per CDR3 protein. The sample records 550,000 to 800,000 distinct CDR3 sequences, over 20% being singletons. V was shortened by 3 bases and J by 4 bases, with 14 bases between the two germline ends. This CDR3 spans 15 amino acids. This clonotype was seen more than once but under ten times. What it recognizes is unknown. The genes are TRBV12-3 or TRBV12-4 and TRBJ2-3; the D is unclear. The material sequenced was blood. The receptor's source is a man aged 70-80 years in good health. Here the CDR3 DNA reads TGTGCCAGCAGTTTCGTAGTAGGGTGGTCAGATACGCAGTATTTT. It yields the protein CASSFVVGWSDTQYF.